Presented here are 25 T cell receptor beta chains from one specimen sequenced in a study of blood T cell repertoires in COVID-19. TCRdb's copy holds only in-frame clones and misses some; the assay was immunoSEQ multiplex PCR. The table shows approximately 150,000 clones, with around 87% occurring only once. The specimen sequenced was peripheral blood. These receptor sequences come from a woman between 50 and 59 years old with active or convalescent COVID-19.

The chain has TRBV6-5 and TRBJ2-7, with 9 bases that match TRBD1. Germline loops: CDR1 MNHEY, CDR2 SVGAGI. The trim removed 6 bases at V and 7 bases at J, leaving 13 bases unmatched. The CDR3 extends over 15 amino acids. CDR3 coding DNA: TGTGCCAGCAGCCGGGGACAGGGTCTGCTTGTGGAGCAGTACTTC. It yields the protein CASSRGQGLLVEQYF.

In its sample, this clone was seen many times. The chain recombines TRBV27 with TRBJ1-2; TRBD1 might be the D (5 bases). The germline V and J ends were trimmed by 2 bases and 4 bases, with 11 bases remaining between them. The CDR3 spans 14 residues. Germline lookup yields CDR1 MNHEY and CDR2 SMNVEV (reference sequence). This CDR3 reads CASSLNPGLYGYTF. The CDR3 DNA reads TGTGCCAGCAGTTTAAATCCAGGGCTCTATGGCTACACCTTC.

The chain is built from TRBV5-4 and TRBJ1-1; a possible D gene is TRBD1 (5 bases). The V and J ends lost 0 bases and 2 bases respectively, with 8 bases between them. Germline V gene data show CDR1 as SGHNT and CDR2 as YYREEE (reference sequence). CDR3 size: 14 residues. The CDR3 region is CASSLARANTEAFF. In nucleotides, the CDR3 is TGTGCCAGCAGCTTGGCCAGGGCAAACACTGAAGCTTTCTTT.

The rearrangement joins TRBV27 to TRBJ2-3, with D tentatively TRBD2 (5 bases). The CDR3 contains 13 residues. Germline CDR1 reads MNHEY; CDR2 reads SMNVEV (reference sequence). V was shortened by 4 bases and J by 4 bases, with 9 bases between the two germline ends. In nucleotides, the CDR3 is TGTGCCAGCAGTTCGCGAGGGTCAGATACGCAGTATTTT. It yields the protein CASSSRGSDTQYF.

The chain recombines TRBV7-8 with TRBJ1-4; a weak D match, TRBD1 (6 bases). The CDR3 runs to 14 residues. Trimming cost V 3 bases and J 11 bases, with 16 bases left between them. Per the germline V gene, CDR1 is SGHVS and CDR2 is FQNEAQ. The CDR3: CASSFAAGAEKLFF. The DNA for the CDR3 is TGTGCCAGCAGCTTTGCGGCGGGGGCGGAGAAACTGTTTTTT.

This clone has only a few counts. This chain uses TRBV6-4 with TRBJ1-1, with D possibly being TRBD1 (5 bases). The V gene lost 5 bases and the J gene lost 1 base, with 8 bases spanning the gap. This CDR3 has 13 residues. From germline, CDR1 is MRHNA and CDR2 SNTAGT. CDR3 sequence reads: CASSYDRNTEAFF. CDR3 in DNA: TGTGCCAGCAGTTACGACAGGAACACTGAAGCTTTCTTT.

This clone was observed once. The chain joins TRBV20-1 to TRBJ1-5, with D hard to call. CDR3 size: 15 residues. Germline assignment: CDR1 DFQATT and CDR2 SNEGSKA (reference sequence). With 3 bases removed from V and 2 bases from J, the gap between germline ends came to 14 bases. The CDR3 DNA follows: TGCAGTGCTAGTCTAGGTCCGGCGCGCAATCAGCCCCAGCATTTT. It codes for CSASLGPARNQPQHF.

This clone has only a few counts. The chain employs TRBV7-2 and TRBJ1-5, with TRBD1 matching 9 bases. Germline CDR1 and CDR2: SGHTA and FQGNSA. The CDR3 consists of 14 residues. V dropped 2 bases and J dropped 5; count of bases not matched to a gene: 1. The CDR3 nucleotides are TGTGCCAGCAGCTTACGGACAGGGGATCAGCCCCAGCATTTT. It yields the protein CASSLRTGDQPQHF.

The J gene is TRBJ1-5, the V gene TRBV2, with D possibly TRBD1 on 6 matching bases. Trimming shortened V by 4 bases and J by 2 bases, and 21 bases separated the two germline ends. Germline CDR1 is SNHLY and CDR2 is FYNNEI. This CDR3 contains 18 residues. The CDR3 nucleotides read TGTGCCAGCAGTGGTCCGGGACATCCAGTATACGGCAATCAGCCCCAGCATTTT. Encoded protein: CASSGPGHPVYGNQPQHF.

The chain employs TRBV5-1 and TRBJ2-6; TRBD1 matches 7 bases. The CDR3 consists of 18 residues. CDR1 and CDR2 from the germline V gene are SGHRS and YFSETQ. J gave up 2 bases and V 4 bases, and 12 bases lay outside the gene matches. The CDR3 DNA is TGCGCCAGCAGCGGGGATGGGACAGATTTTACTGGGGCCAACGTCCTGACTTTC. Its protein product is CASSGDGTDFTGANVLTF.

The rearrangement uses TRBV24-1 and TRBJ2-3; 11 bases are shared with TRBD2. Trimming removed 4 bases from V and 2 bases from J; junction bases left unmatched: 7. This CDR3 is built from 17 residues. Germline CDR1 reads KGHDR; CDR2 reads SFDVKD. The CDR3 bases are TGTGCCACCAGTGACACCGGGACTAGCGGAAACACAGATACGCAGTATTTT. The encoded protein is CATSDTGTSGNTDTQYF.

This clone appeared a single time. This chain joins TRBV7-9 and TRBJ1-4, with D tentatively TRBD1 (6 bases). CDR1 and CDR2 from the germline V gene are SEHNR and FQNEAQ (reference sequence). This CDR3 comprises 18 residues. V lost 4 bases and J 0 bases, leaving 18 bases between the germline ends. The CDR3 DNA follows: TGTGCCAGCAGCTACACGGGACACCAAAGAACAACTAATGAAAAACTGTTTTTT. Encoded protein: CASSYTGHQRTTNEKLFF.

V usage is TRBV11-2 and J usage is TRBJ1-3; D gene uncertain. Trimming cost V 1 base and J 5 bases, with 12 bases left between them. Germline values: CDR1 SGHAT, CDR2 FQNNGV. CDR3 size: 15 residues. CDR3 nucleotide sequence: TGTGCCAGCAGCTTAGGCGGTCAAGCTCGAAACACCATATATTTT. Protein sequence: CASSLGGQARNTIYF.

The chain has TRBV19 and TRBJ1-2; possibly TRBD1 for D (5 bases). In germline, CDR1 is LNHDA, CDR2 SQIVND (reference sequence). The CDR3 consists of 15 residues. The V and J ends lost 4 bases and 7 bases respectively, with 19 bases between them. CDR3 nucleotides: TGTGCCAGTAGTACCCACCTCGGGCTGCAGGGTGGCTACACCTTC. Its protein product is CASSTHLGLQGGYTF.

V and J are TRBV19 and TRBJ1-6, with no clear D. V was trimmed by 3 bases and J by 8 bases, leaving 17 bases between them. The CDR3 is 16 amino acids. Germline V CDR1 and CDR2: LNHDA, SQIVND (reference sequence). The CDR3 DNA reads TGTGCCAGTAGTATCGGGGTGTCAGAGCGTCATTCACCCCTCCACTTT. This encodes CASSIGVSERHSPLHF. The full variable domain, in which reference TRBV19 and TRBJ1-6 provide the parts outside the CDR3, is DGGITQSPKYLFRKEGQNVTLSCEQNLNHDAMYWYRQDPGQGLRLIYYSQIVNDFQKGDIAEGYSVSREKKESFPLTVTSAQKNPTAFYLCASSIGVSERHSPLHFGNGTRLTVT.

V gene TRBV7-9 combines with J gene TRBJ2-1; TRBD2 agrees at 11 bases. The CDR3 is made up of 16 amino acids. Germline V gives CDR1 SEHNR, CDR2 FQNEAQ (reference sequence). The V segment lost 6 bases and the J segment 7 bases; nucleotides outside the gene matches: 11. The CDR3 sequence is CASSSLLAGESNEQFF. DNA for the CDR3: TGTGCCAGCAGTTCCTTACTAGCGGGAGAGTCAAATGAGCAGTTCTTC.

Only a few counts were recorded for this clone. V usage is TRBV5-1 and J usage is TRBJ2-2; D is possibly TRBD1 (6 bases). Germline CDR1 is SGHRS and CDR2 is YFSETQ. V lost 1 base and J lost 5, with 15 bases in between. The CDR3 is 16 residues long. DNA for the CDR3: TGCGCCAGCAGCTTGTTCCAGGGACAAGATACCGGGGAGCTGTTTTTT. Its protein product is CASSLFQGQDTGELFF. The variable domain in full, with the rest retrieved from reference TRBV5-1 and TRBJ2-2, is KAGVTQTPRYLIKTRGQQVTLSCSPISGHRSVSWYQQTPGQGLQFLFEYFSETQRNKGNFPGRFSGRQFSNSRSEMNVSTLELGDSALYLCASSLFQGQDTGELFFGEGSRLTVL.

V is TRBV15 and J is TRBJ2-7; 7 nucleotides agree with TRBD1. CDR1 is LNHNV and CDR2 is YYDKDF in the germline V gene (reference sequence). J gave up 3 bases and V 4 bases, and 6 bases lay outside the gene matches. CDR3 length: 14 amino acids. CDR3 DNA: TGTGCCACCAGCAAGACGACAGGGAACTACGAGCAGTACTTC. Protein product: CATSKTTGNYEQYF. The full variable domain, with the rest looked up from reference TRBV15 and TRBJ2-7, is DAMVIQNPRYQVTQFGKPVTLSCSQTLNHNVMYWYQQKSSQAPKLLFHYYDKDFNNEADTPDNFQSRRPNTSFCFLDIRSPGLGDTAMYLCATSKTTGNYEQYFGPGTRLTVT.

The V gene is TRBV5-1, the J gene TRBJ2-2; D uncertain. The germline gives CDR1 SGHRS, CDR2 YFSETQ. V shed 4 bases and J shed 7 bases, with 11 bases lying between them. The CDR3 is 13 residues long. In DNA, the CDR3 is TGCGCCAGCAGCGACCTGACTGGCGGGGAGCTGTTTTTT. This translates into CASSDLTGGELFF.

V gene TRBV5-1 combines with J gene TRBJ2-7; TRBD1 aligns across 7 bases. Trimming at V came to 1 base and at J to 7 bases, leaving 5 bases not matched to a gene. The germline V gene has CDR1 SGHRS and CDR2 YFSETQ. The CDR3 is 13 amino acids. Here the CDR3 reads CASSLRDSLEQYF. For the CDR3, the DNA is TGCGCCAGCAGCTTGAGGGACAGCTTGGAGCAGTACTTC.

This clone was counted only a few times. The V call is TRBV27, the J call TRBJ1-5, with TRBD1 matching 7 bases. CDR1 and CDR2 (germline): MNHEY, SMNVEV (reference sequence). The CDR3 is made up of 14 amino acids. Trimming took 2 bases from V and 2 from J; bases not matched to a gene: 0. The CDR3 sequence: CASSLTGGNQPQHF. For the CDR3, the DNA is TGTGCCAGCAGTTTAACAGGGGGCAATCAGCCCCAGCATTTT.

V gene TRBV11-3 combines with J gene TRBJ2-3; 8 nucleotides agree with TRBD2. The CDR3 totals 15 residues. J was trimmed by 6 bases and V by 5 bases; bases with no gene match: 10. Germline CDR1 reads SGHNT; CDR2 reads YENEEA. The CDR3 sequence: CASSPVAGPPDTQYF. In DNA, the CDR3 is TGTGCCAGCAGCCCGGTAGCGGGGCCCCCCGATACGCAGTATTTT.

The V gene is TRBV12-3 or TRBV12-4, the J gene TRBJ1-1; D is uncertain. Trimming removed 1 base from V and 7 bases from J, with 7 bases in between. This CDR3 is 12 amino acids long. The CDR3 bases are TGTGCCAGCAGTTTAGTAGGGAGTGAAGCTTTCTTT. It yields the protein CASSLVGSEAFF.

This chain links TRBV6-2 or TRBV6-3 with TRBJ1-1, with 7 bases aligning to TRBD1. The CDR3 totals 11 residues. V lost 5 bases, J lost 8 bases, and 2 bases stayed unmatched. From germline, CDR1 is MNHEY and CDR2 SVGEGT. CDR3 nucleotide sequence: TGTGCCAGCAGTCAGGGGGGCGAAGCTTTCTTT. As protein: CASSQGGEAFF.

A few counts support this clone. This chain uses TRBV7-2 with TRBJ2-5; 10 nucleotides match TRBD2. The CDR3 sequence is 17 residues long. CDR1 and CDR2 (germline): SGHTA, FQGNSA. V dropped 0 bases and J dropped 2; count of bases not matched to a gene: 6. The CDR3 reads CASSLALLTSGQETQYF. CDR3 nucleotides: TGTGCCAGCAGCTTAGCGCTTTTGACTAGCGGGCAAGAGACCCAGTACTTC.